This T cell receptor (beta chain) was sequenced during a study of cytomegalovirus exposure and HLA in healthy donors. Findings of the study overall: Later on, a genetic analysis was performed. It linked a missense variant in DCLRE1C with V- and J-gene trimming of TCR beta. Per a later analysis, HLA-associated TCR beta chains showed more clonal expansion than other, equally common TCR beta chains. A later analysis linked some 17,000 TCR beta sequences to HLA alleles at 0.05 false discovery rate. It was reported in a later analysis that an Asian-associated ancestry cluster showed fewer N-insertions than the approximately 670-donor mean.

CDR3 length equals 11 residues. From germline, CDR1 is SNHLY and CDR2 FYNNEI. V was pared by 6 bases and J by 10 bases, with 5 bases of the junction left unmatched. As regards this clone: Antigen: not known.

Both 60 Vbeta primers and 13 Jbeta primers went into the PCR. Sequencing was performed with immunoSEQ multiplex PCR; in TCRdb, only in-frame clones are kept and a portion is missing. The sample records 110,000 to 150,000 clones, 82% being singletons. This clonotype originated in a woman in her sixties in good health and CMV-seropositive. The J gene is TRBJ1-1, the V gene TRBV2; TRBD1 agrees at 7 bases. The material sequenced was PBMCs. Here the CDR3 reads CASRPTGAAFF. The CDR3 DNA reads TGTGCCAGCAGACCCACAGGGGCAGCTTTCTTT.